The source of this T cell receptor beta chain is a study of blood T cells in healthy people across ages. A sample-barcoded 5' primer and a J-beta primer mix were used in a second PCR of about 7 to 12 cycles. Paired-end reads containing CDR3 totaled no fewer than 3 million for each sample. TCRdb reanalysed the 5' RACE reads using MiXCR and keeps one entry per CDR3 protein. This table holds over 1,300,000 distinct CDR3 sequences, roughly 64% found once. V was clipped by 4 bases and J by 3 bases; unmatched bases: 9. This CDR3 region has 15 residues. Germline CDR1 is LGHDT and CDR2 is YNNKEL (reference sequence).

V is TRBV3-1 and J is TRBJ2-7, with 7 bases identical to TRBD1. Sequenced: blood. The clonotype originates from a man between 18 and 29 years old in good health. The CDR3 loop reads CASSPSRGGGYEQYF. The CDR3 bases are TGTGCCAGCAGCCCGAGTAGAGGGGGCGGCTACGAGCAGTACTTC.